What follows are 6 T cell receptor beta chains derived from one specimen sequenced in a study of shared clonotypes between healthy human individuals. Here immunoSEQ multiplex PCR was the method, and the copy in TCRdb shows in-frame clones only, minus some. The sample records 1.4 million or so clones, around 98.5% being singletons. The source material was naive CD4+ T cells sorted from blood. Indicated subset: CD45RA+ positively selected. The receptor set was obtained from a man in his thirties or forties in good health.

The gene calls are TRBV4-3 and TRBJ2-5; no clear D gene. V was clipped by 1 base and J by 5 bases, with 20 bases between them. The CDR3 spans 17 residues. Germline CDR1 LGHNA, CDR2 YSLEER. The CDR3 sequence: CASSQVLSGRLGETQYF. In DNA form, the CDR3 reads TGCGCCAGCAGCCAAGTCCTCTCGGGCAGGCTGGGGGAGACCCAGTACTTC.

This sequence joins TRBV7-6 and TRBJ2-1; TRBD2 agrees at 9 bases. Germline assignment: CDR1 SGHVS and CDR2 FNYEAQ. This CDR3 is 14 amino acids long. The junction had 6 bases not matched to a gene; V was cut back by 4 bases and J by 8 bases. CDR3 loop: CASSSGLASYEQFF. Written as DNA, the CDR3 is TGTGCCAGCAGCTCGGGACTAGCCAGCTATGAGCAGTTCTTC.

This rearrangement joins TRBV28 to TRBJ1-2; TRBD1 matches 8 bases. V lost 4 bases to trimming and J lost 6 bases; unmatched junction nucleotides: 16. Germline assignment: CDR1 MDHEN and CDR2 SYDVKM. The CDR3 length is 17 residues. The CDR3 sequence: CASSSPRQGQVPHGYTF. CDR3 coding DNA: TGTGCCAGCAGTTCCCCCCGACAGGGACAGGTCCCTCATGGCTACACCTTC.

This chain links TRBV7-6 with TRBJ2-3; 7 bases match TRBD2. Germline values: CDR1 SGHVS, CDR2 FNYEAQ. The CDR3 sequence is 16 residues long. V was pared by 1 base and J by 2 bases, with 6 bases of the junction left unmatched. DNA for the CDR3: TGTGCCAGCAGCTTAGGGGCTAGCGGATTCACAGATACGCAGTATTTT. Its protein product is CASSLGASGFTDTQYF.

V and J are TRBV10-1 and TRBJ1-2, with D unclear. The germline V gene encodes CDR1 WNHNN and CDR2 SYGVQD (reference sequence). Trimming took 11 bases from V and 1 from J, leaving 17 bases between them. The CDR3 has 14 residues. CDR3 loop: CAQRARQFNYGYTF. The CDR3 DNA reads TGCGCCCAGCGGGCCAGGCAGTTTAACTATGGCTACACCTTC.

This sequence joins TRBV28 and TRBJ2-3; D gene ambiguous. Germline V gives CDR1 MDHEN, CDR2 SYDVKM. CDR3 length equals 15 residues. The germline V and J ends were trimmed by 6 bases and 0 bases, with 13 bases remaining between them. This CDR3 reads CASSPMPGSTDTQYF. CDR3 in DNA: TGTGCCAGCAGCCCGATGCCTGGTAGCACAGATACGCAGTATTTT.